Shown below are 8 T cell receptor beta chains from a single sample sequenced in a study of identical twins. TCRdb passed the 5' RACE reads through MiXCR, listing each CDR3 protein once. This sample has 300,000 to 350,000 distinct CDR3 sequences, with about 12% found just once. This sample was shared with a second study, whose subject was yellow fever vaccine responses in identical twins.

Material for sequencing was CD8+ T cells sorted from blood. Receptors originate from a woman younger than 35 in good health.

The gene calls are TRBV5-5 and TRBJ2-5; no definite D call. CDR1 is SGHKS and CDR2 is YYEKEE in the germline V gene (reference sequence). The length of the CDR3 is 14 residues. The V end lost 3 bases, the J end lost 3 bases, and 12 bases lay between the germline ends. The chain's CDR3 is CASSSDGVKETQYF. The CDR3 coding sequence is TGTGCCAGCAGCTCGGACGGAGTGAAAGAGACCCAGTACTTC.

The chain is built from TRBV7-6 and TRBJ2-5; D possibly corresponds to TRBD1 (6 bases). The CDR3 runs 14 residues. Deletions cut 5 bases from V and 1 base from J, with 11 bases between. CDR1 SGHVS and CDR2 FNYEAQ come from the germline V gene. The CDR3 DNA reads as TGTGCCAGCAGCGAAGAGACAGGCCAAGAGACCCAGTACTTC. Protein: CASSEETGQETQYF.

This clonotype was found a few times. The chain joins TRBV20-1 to TRBJ1-5; tentatively, D is TRBD1 (5 bases). The ends were cut back, 0 bases at V and 4 bases at J, with 13 bases in the middle. The CDR3 is 15 residues long. The germline gives CDR1 DFQATT, CDR2 SNEGSKA (reference sequence). The CDR3 loop reads CSARDLAQGNQPQHF. CDR3 bases: TGCAGTGCTAGAGATTTGGCCCAGGGAAATCAGCCCCAGCATTTT.

This clonotype was seen ten or more times. The chain couples TRBV20-1 to TRBJ2-7; possibly TRBD1 for D (6 bases). This CDR3 is built from 16 residues. Germline CDR1 reads DFQATT; CDR2 reads SNEGSKA (reference sequence). Trimming removed 7 bases from V and 2 bases from J, with 24 bases in between. Written as DNA, the CDR3 is TGCAGTGTGAGGGGTCATCAGGGGCAAGACCCCTACGAGCAGTACTTC. Amino acid sequence: CSVRGHQGQDPYEQYF.

The chain uses TRBV14 and TRBJ2-3; 7 nucleotides match TRBD2. Germline trimming cut 4 bases from V and 5 bases from J; bases unmatched to any gene: 15. The germline V gene encodes CDR1 SGHDN and CDR2 FVKESK. The CDR3 contains 17 residues. The CDR3 loop is CASSPPAGSGWQDTQYF. CDR3 nucleotides: TGTGCCAGCAGCCCCCCAGCGGGATCCGGATGGCAAGATACGCAGTATTTT.

This chain uses TRBV12-5 with TRBJ2-2, with 9 bases identical to TRBD2. CDR1 LGHNT and CDR2 FRNRAP come from the germline V gene. Unmatched junction bases numbered 7, after V lost 1 base and J lost 4 bases. This CDR3 comprises 17 residues. CDR3 region: CASGLELAGSGTGELFF. In DNA, the CDR3 is TGTGCTAGTGGTTTGGAGCTAGCGGGGTCGGGCACCGGGGAGCTGTTTTTT.

The chain has TRBV27 and TRBJ2-1, with TRBD2 matching over 13 bases. V lost 6 bases, J lost 10 bases, and 9 bases stayed unmatched. The CDR3 loop spans 15 amino acids. Germline assignment: CDR1 MNHEY and CDR2 SMNVEV (reference sequence). The CDR3 region is CASSLAGTSGTEQFF. The CDR3 DNA reads as TGTGCCAGCAGCCTAGCGGGGACTAGCGGGACCGAGCAGTTCTTC.

Many counts were recorded for this clonotype. The rearrangement links TRBV3-1 to TRBJ2-2; D gene unclear. The CDR3 totals 19 residues. V was cut by 2 bases and J by 1 base, with 20 bases left in between. Germline CDR1 and CDR2: LGHDT and YNNKEL (reference sequence). CDR3 sequence reads: CASSQSAYILPLNTGELFF. CDR3 bases: TGTGCCAGCAGCCAATCCGCTTACATCCTACCGCTGAACACCGGGGAGCTGTTTTTT.